This TCR beta chain derives from a study of response to subunit inactivated influenza vaccine. The CDR3 sequence is 14 residues long. Germline CDR1 reads SEHNR; CDR2 reads FQNEAQ (reference sequence). Trimming removed 0 bases at V and 13 bases at J, with 16 bases between. The study's findings and limits: Seasonal influenza vaccination, on each occasion, was suggested by the authors to recruit few new T cells.

TCRdb independently ran MiXCR on the RT-PCR reads; one entry per CDR3 protein. This sample has 650,000 to 800,000 distinct CDR3 sequences; 11% to 15% occur once, and the top ten carry 6.5% to 8.5%. The table lists this clonotype with many counts. Antigen: not known. The chain joins TRBV7-9 to TRBJ2-1, with unresolved D. This receptor was identified in a man aged 50-60 years who received an inactivated influenza vaccine. The input for sequencing was PBMCs from blood, taken roughly 2 weeks before vaccination. The CDR3 DNA sequence: TGTGCCAGCAGCTTAGCTTCCCTCCGTTCCAGTCAGTTCTTC. This sequence encodes CASSLASLRSSQFF.